This TCR beta chain emerged from a study of T cell responses to AZD1222 COVID-19 vaccine. Study observations and caveats: Close to half of all spike-specific TCRs reportedly target regions of the variants that are unmutated. Donors were mostly white British, more females; clonal diversity possibly underestimated. Seropositive AZD1222 recipients at baseline numbered only 5 to 7. The repertoires were collected only after the peak T cell response.

As to this clone: The antigen is unknown.

Assay: immunoSEQ multiplex PCR; the TCRdb copy retains only in-frame clones and omits some. The sample carries 150,000 to 180,000 clones, about 85% recorded once. Trimming removed 4 bases from V and 1 base from J; junction bases left unmatched: 3. Germline V gene lookup returns CDR1 SGHTA and CDR2 FQGNSA. The CDR3 extends over 15 amino acids. The clonotype was recovered from an adult in good health. The V and J genes are TRBV7-2 and TRBJ2-3, with 9 bases identical to TRBD2. The sequencing used peripheral blood, collected on day 0 of AZD1222 vaccination. CDR3 coding DNA: TGTGCCAGCAGCTCACAGCGGGGGGGCACAGATACGCAGTATTTT. The encoded protein is CASSSQRGGTDTQYF.